This TCR beta chain was captured in a study of blood T cell repertoires in COVID-19. Study as a whole: COVID-19 samples collected from the United States, Italy and Spain covered acute and convalescent phases. From T cells, B-cell-depleted T cells, or PBMCs came the material, which was cDNA or gDNA.

Original processing notes: Scientists estimated how many nucleated cells there were by amplifying reference gene primers. The protocol was immunoSEQ multiplex PCR, while the TCRdb copy is restricted to in-frame clones and leaves out a portion. V, J and clone size reflect that table, while D and trimming were determined from the DNA. The repertoire includes some 100,000 clones, approximately 86% of them detected once, and roughly 8.1% sits in the top ten. Source material: peripheral blood. The receptor was derived from a woman in her 70s with acute or convalescent COVID-19.

The CDR3 spells CAWTGPKNTEAFF. Here the CDR3 DNA reads TGTGCCTGGACAGGGCCAAAGAACACTGAAGCTTTCTTT. The V gene is TRBV30, the J gene TRBJ1-1; possible D gene TRBD1, 5 bases. The CDR3 runs 13 residues. Germline V lookup: CDR1 GTSNPN, CDR2 SVGIG (reference sequence). V was clipped by 4 bases and J by 1 base, with 10 bases between them.